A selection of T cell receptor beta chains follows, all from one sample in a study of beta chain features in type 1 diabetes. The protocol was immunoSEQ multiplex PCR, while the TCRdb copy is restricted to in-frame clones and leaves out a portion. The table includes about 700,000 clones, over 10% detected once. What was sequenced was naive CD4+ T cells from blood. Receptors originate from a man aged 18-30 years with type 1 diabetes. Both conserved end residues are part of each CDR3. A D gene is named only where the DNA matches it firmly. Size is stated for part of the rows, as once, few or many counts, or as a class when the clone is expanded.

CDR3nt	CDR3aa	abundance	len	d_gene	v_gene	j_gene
TGCGCCAGCAGTCTCTTCGGCCAGCCCCAGCATTTT	CASSLFGQPQHF	-	12	-	TRBV23-1	TRBJ1-5
TGTGCCAGTAGTATCCAACAGGGTATGGAAGAGCAGTACTTC	CASSIQQGMEEQYF	few	14	-	TRBV19	TRBJ2-7
TGTGCCAGCAGCTTAGCCTCAATCAGGGAGACCCAGTACTTC	CASSLASIRETQYF	few	14	-	TRBV11-3	TRBJ2-5
TGTGCCAGCAGCCCACAGGGTGGGGAGACCCAGTACTTC	CASSPQGGETQYF	-	13	-	TRBV2	TRBJ2-5
TGCGCCAGCAGCTCCGCCCGTGCTAGCGGGGCCGCGGGGGAAAACATTCAGTACTTC	CASSSARASGAAGENIQYF	few	19	TRBD2	TRBV5-1	TRBJ2-4
TGTGCCAGCTCACCACCGTCCGGGGCTGTGACTGAAGCTTTCTTT	CASSPPSGAVTEAFF	-	15	-	TRBV18	TRBJ1-1
TGTGCCAGCAGCCCCCTAGCAGGGAACCAGCCCCAGCATTTT	CASSPLAGNQPQHF	-	14	-	TRBV7-9	TRBJ1-5
TGTGCCAGCAGCGTAGGGACCCATCAGCCCCAGCATTTT	CASSVGTHQPQHF	-	13	-	TRBV9	TRBJ1-5
TGTGCTAACGGGGGCTCCTATAATTCACCCCTCCACTTT	CANGGSYNSPLHF	-	13	-	TRBV10-3	TRBJ1-6
TGTGCCAGCAGTCGGGTTGGGGGTGAGACCCTCTACGAGCAGTACTTC	CASSRVGGETLYEQYF	-	16	-	TRBV7-2	TRBJ2-7
TGTGCCAGCAGTTACTCTTACCAGACAGGGGATACGCAGTATTTT	CASSYSYQTGDTQYF	few	15	TRBD1	TRBV6-5	TRBJ2-3
TGTGCCTGGACCGATGTTAATGAAAAACTGTTTTTT	CAWTDVNEKLFF	few	12	-	TRBV30	TRBJ1-4
TGTGCCAGCAGTTTGGACAGAATGAACACTGAAGCTTTCTTT	CASSLDRMNTEAFF	few	14	-	TRBV7-9	TRBJ1-1
TGCGCCAGCGGACAGGGAGAAGATACGCAGTATTTT	CASGQGEDTQYF	few	12	TRBD1	TRBV5-1	TRBJ2-3
TGTGCCTGTGGGGGACCCAACCCTCAGCCCCAGCATTTT	CACGGPNPQPQHF	few	13	-	TRBV30	TRBJ1-5
TGTGCCATCGCTGGACAGGGGTTTGAGACCCAGTACTTC	CAIAGQGFETQYF	-	13	TRBD1	TRBV10-3	TRBJ2-5
TGTGCCATCAGCTCTAGCGGGGGGTCCCAGGCCCAGTACTTC	CAISSSGGSQAQYF	-	14	TRBD2	TRBV10-3	TRBJ2-5
TGCAGTGCTGGGAGGGATGGCTACACCTTC	CSAGRDGYTF	-	10	-	TRBV20-1	TRBJ1-2
TGCGCCAGCAGCTCGGGCGGAGGGTACAATGAGCAGTTCTTC	CASSSGGGYNEQFF	-	14	-	TRBV5-1	TRBJ2-1
TGTGCCGTAGGACGGAACTACGAGCAGTACTTC	CAVGRNYEQYF	-	11	-	TRBV10-3	TRBJ2-7
TGTGCCAGCAAGGTTCGGGACTCCTACAATGAGCAGTTCTTC	CASKVRDSYNEQFF	few	14	-	TRBV2	TRBJ2-1
TGCAGCGCCACCGGGACAGAGAACACTGAAGCTTTCTTT	CSATGTENTEAFF	-	13	TRBD1	TRBV29-1	TRBJ1-1
TGTGCCAGCAGTGAACAGGGGAGCACTGAAGCTTTCTTT	CASSEQGSTEAFF	-	13	-	TRBV2	TRBJ1-1
TGTGCCTGGAGTGCCGAGGGGGGGAGGGCTTTCTTT	CAWSAEGGRAFF	-	12	-	TRBV30	TRBJ1-1
TGTGCCACCAGCAGGGACAGGGCCGGGGCCAACGTCCTGACTTTC	CATSRDRAGANVLTF	-	15	TRBD1	TRBV15	TRBJ2-6
TGCAGCGTTAGGTTAGAGGCGAGCTCCTATAATTCACCCCTCCACTTT	CSVRLEASSYNSPLHF	few	16	-	TRBV29-1	TRBJ1-6
TGTGCCAGCAGCCCCACTAGCGGGGGGCGTGATGAGCAGTTCTTC	CASSPTSGGRDEQFF	few	15	TRBD2	TRBV6-5	TRBJ2-1
TGTGCCAGTAGTAGCCCGGGAGGCGAGCAGTACTTC	CASSSPGGEQYF	-	12	TRBD2	TRBV19	TRBJ2-7
TGCGCCAGCAGATCAGGGGCTGGTGACACTGAAGCTTTCTTT	CASRSGAGDTEAFF	-	14	-	TRBV10-2	TRBJ1-1
TGTGCCAGCAGCTCCAGCGGGAGTGAAGAGACCCAGTACTTC	CASSSSGSEETQYF	-	14	TRBD2	TRBV7-9	TRBJ2-5
TGTGCCAGTAGTATCGGGCAGGGTTATGGCCAGTACTTC	CASSIGQGYGQYF	few	13	-	TRBV19	TRBJ2-5
TGCAGCGTAGTCGACAGGGGGCGAAGCTCTGGAAACACCATATATTTT	CSVVDRGRSSGNTIYF	-	16	TRBD1	TRBV29-1	TRBJ1-3
TGTGCCAGCAGTTACTTACCGGGACAGGGGACAGATACGCAGTATTTT	CASSYLPGQGTDTQYF	few	16	TRBD1	TRBV6-6	TRBJ2-3
TGTGCCAGCAGGCTGGACAGGGATAATTCACCCCTCCACTTT	CASRLDRDNSPLHF	few	14	TRBD1	TRBV7-9	TRBJ1-6
TGTGCCAGCAGTTATCGGCACATATCCTACGAGCAGTACTTC	CASSYRHISYEQYF	few	14	-	TRBV6-5	TRBJ2-7
TGCAGCGTTTCGACAGCCGGGGGCACAGATACGCAGTATTTT	CSVSTAGGTDTQYF	few	14	-	TRBV29-1	TRBJ2-3
TGTGCCAGCAGCGGGACTAGCGGGCGCCAAGAGACCCAGTACTTC	CASSGTSGRQETQYF	few	15	TRBD2	TRBV7-6	TRBJ2-5
TGCGCCAGCAGCCAACGTGGGGAAAAGAACACCGGGGAGCTGTTTTTT	CASSQRGEKNTGELFF	-	16	-	TRBV4-1	TRBJ2-2
TGTGCCAGCAGCTTACAGGGACTTGCCTACGAGCAGTACTTC	CASSLQGLAYEQYF	-	14	-	TRBV5-4	TRBJ2-7
TGTGCCAGCAGTTTAAAAACAGGGATCGCAGTCAATGAGCAGTTCTTC	CASSLKTGIAVNEQFF	-	16	-	TRBV28	TRBJ2-1
TGCGCCAGCAGCCAAGATCGAGAGACCCAGTACTTC	CASSQDRETQYF	-	12	-	TRBV4-1	TRBJ2-5
TGTGCCAGCTCACCACGGCAGGGCAATGAGCAGTTCTTC	CASSPRQGNEQFF	-	13	-	TRBV18	TRBJ2-1
TGTGCCTGGAGAAGGGGGTTTATGAACACTGAAGCTTTCTTT	CAWRRGFMNTEAFF	few	14	-	TRBV30	TRBJ1-1
TGCACCAGCAGCCTCATACTAGAGCAGTACTTC	CTSSLILEQYF	-	11	-	TRBV1	TRBJ2-7
TGTGCCAGCAGCTTAGAGGACAGCAACACCGGGGAGCTGTTTTTT	CASSLEDSNTGELFF	few	15	-	TRBV7-7	TRBJ2-2
TGTGCCAGCAGCGTAGCTAGCGGGGTAACGGAGACCCAGTACTTC	CASSVASGVTETQYF	few	15	TRBD2	TRBV9	TRBJ2-5
TGCGCCAGCAGCTTGGCGGGGACAGCCCCGAACACTGAAGCTTTCTTT	CASSLAGTAPNTEAFF	-	16	TRBD1	TRBV5-1	TRBJ1-1
TGTGCCAGCAGCCCTGGGAGGTATAGCAATCAGCCCCAGCATTTT	CASSPGRYSNQPQHF	-	15	-	TRBV9	TRBJ1-5
TGCAGCGGGAAGGGGGATGGGGAGACCCAGTACTTC	CSGKGDGETQYF	-	12	-	TRBV29-1	TRBJ2-5
TGTGCCAGCAGGAGCTCAAGTTACGAGCAGTACTTC	CASRSSSYEQYF	-	12	-	TRBV25-1	TRBJ2-7
TGTGCCAGCTCACCACGGACGGTAGATAATTCACCCCTCCACTTT	CASSPRTVDNSPLHF	few	15	-	TRBV18	TRBJ1-6